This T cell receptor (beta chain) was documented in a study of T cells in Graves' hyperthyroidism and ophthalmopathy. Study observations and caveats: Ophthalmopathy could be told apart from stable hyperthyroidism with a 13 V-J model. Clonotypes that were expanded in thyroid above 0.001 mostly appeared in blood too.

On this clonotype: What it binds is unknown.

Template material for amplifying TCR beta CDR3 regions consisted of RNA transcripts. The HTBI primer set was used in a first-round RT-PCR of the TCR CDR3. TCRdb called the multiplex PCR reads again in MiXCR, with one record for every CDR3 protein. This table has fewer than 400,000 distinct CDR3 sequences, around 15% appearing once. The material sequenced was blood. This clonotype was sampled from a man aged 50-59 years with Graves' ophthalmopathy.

This CDR3 reads CASSRAGGTHNEQFF. The CDR3 region has the DNA TGTGCCAGCAGCCGAGCGGGAGGCACCCACAATGAGCAGTTCTTC. The chain has TRBV6-4 and TRBJ2-1; 9 bases agree with TRBD2. The V segment lost 6 bases and the J segment 5 bases; nucleotides outside the gene matches: 8. This CDR3 has 15 amino acids. Germline V gene data show CDR1 as MRHNA and CDR2 as SNTAGT.